This TCR beta chain was sequenced for a study of siplizumab effects on memory and regulatory T cells (dated by TCRdb to between 2018 and 2021). As for the study more broadly: The study looked at the effect of siplizumab, an anti-CD2 antibody, on alloreactive T-cell subsets in allogeneic mixed lymphocyte reactions made from human PBMCs. Paper-wide results and their limitations: Sequences below about 10^-5 frequency were poorly captured, so only a minor fraction of alloreactive clones could be mapped to unstimulated subsets. Siplizumab significantly lowered the cumulative frequency of alloreactive sequences that could be traced to unstimulated CD4+ memory T cells. In reactions with siplizumab, an average of about 62% of mappable alloreactive CD4+ clones were Treg-derived, compared with about 27% in control reactions. The suppressive function of proliferating Tregs from siplizumab cultures was not functionally confirmed. Unstimulated naive T cells appeared more diverse than memory T cells, and naive cells seemed to contribute substantially to the alloresponse. Roughly 80-97% of proliferating CD4+ or CD8+ clones could not be assigned a naive or memory phenotype.

From a lookup of the germline V gene (reference sequence), CDR1 and CDR2 are LNHNV and YYDKDF. The CDR3 has 16 amino acids, counting the end cysteine and phenylalanine. The retained sequence is limited to the CDR3, 48 bases, with the frame set at the first base. Deletion took 0 bases off V and 4 bases off J, with a span of 10 bases between the germline ends. Sorted unstimulated T cells, along with proliferating T cells recovered from mixed lymphocyte reactions, underwent TCRbeta CDR3 sequencing. Fresh whole blood from around 11 HLA-typed healthy donors was used to isolate PBMCs. Unstimulated CD4+ regulatory T cells were FACS-sorted to map the origin of alloreactive clones. Libraries were constructed by the immunoSEQ multiplex PCR assay. The deep sequencing platform assayed some 98,000 TCR templates per sample. Genomic DNA extracted from sorted T cells was used for TCRbeta CDR3 sequencing. Processing in the source paper ran as follows. The R programming language was used for clonal analysis of TCRbeta CDR3 data. Unstimulated samples were compared with post-reaction CFSE-low samples to define alloreactive CD4+ and CD8+ clones. By matching sequences to the repertoires of sorted unstimulated Treg and non-Treg cells, each alloreactive CD4+ clone was assigned a regulatory or non-regulatory origin. TCRdb limited this immuneACCESS table to in-frame rearrangements with V and J called. A share of clones is missing; checked studies link under half to unresolved V genes, and the rest is unexplained. V and J calls and clone size are given by that table; D and trimming were obtained from the DNA. The sample includes about 100,000 clones, with around 94% observed a single time. The top ten clones comprise roughly 0.6% of the sample.

A note on this clone: Its recognized antigen is unknown. Base quality data are lacking; no much larger clone is found one base away.

This TCR was recovered from a human donor in good health. The sequence links TRBV15 to TRBJ2-6; no confident D gene assignment can be made. The sample consisted of Tregs sorted from blood. The nucleotide sequence is TGTGCCACCAGCAGAGATTCTAGGGCAGGGGCCAACGTCCTGACTTTC. Its protein reads: CATSRDSRAGANVLTF.